One TCR beta chain is described in this entry. Its antigen is not known. A much larger clone sits a single nucleotide away, making a read error possible. It was with a sample-barcoded 5' primer and a J-beta primer mix that a second PCR of roughly 7 to 12 cycles was run. TCRdb reanalysed the 5' RACE reads using MiXCR and keeps one entry per CDR3 protein. The sample holds 650,000 to 1,000,000 distinct CDR3 sequences, 30% to 45% seen once. The data stem from a study of blood T cells in healthy people across ages. General study points: Donors of long life had a larger count of naive CD4+ cells and greater diversity than aged donors. Diversity of TCR beta correlated strongly with naive T cell percentage.

The CDR3 is 14 amino acids. The V gene lost 6 bases and the J gene lost 1 base, with 11 bases spanning the gap. Drawn from each donor were ten milliliters of peripheral blood. PBMCs were isolated at a quantity of at least 7 million per sample. The source material was blood. The sequence was collected from a man in his late teens or twenties in good health. The chain employs TRBV12-3 or TRBV12-4 and TRBJ2-3; no clear D gene. CDR3 protein: CASRRRVRTDTQYF. The CDR3 DNA follows: TGTGCCAGCAGGAGACGGGTCCGCACAGATACGCAGTATTTT.